These T cell receptor beta chains were read from a single sample in a study of identical twins. Using its own MiXCR run on the 5' RACE reads, TCRdb lists one record per CDR3 protein. This sample has approximately 210,000 distinct CDR3 sequences, with around 10% found just once. Sequenced: memory (CD45RO+) T cells sorted from blood. These receptors came from a woman under 30 in good health. Each CDR3 is given with its conserved first and last residue. A D gene is named only where the DNA matches it firmly. Expanded clones get a size class; other rows say once, few or many, or leave the size out.

V gene	D gene	clone size	J gene	CDR3 protein	CDR3 DNA
TRBV20-1	.	.	TRBJ1-1	CSASYQGRGLAFF	TGCAGTGCTAGTTATCAGGGGCGAGGGTTGGCTTTCTTT
TRBV30	.	few	TRBJ1-1	CAWSAGWRATEAFF	TGTGCCTGGAGCGCTGGGTGGAGGGCCACTGAAGCTTTCTTT
TRBV5-1	TRBD2	.	TRBJ2-3	CASSSGGGGDTQYF	TGCGCCAGCAGCAGCGGGGGGGGTGGAGATACGCAGTATTTT
TRBV7-6	.	.	TRBJ2-5	CASSSSGSETQYF	TGTGCCAGCAGCTCAAGCGGGTCGGAGACCCAGTACTTC
TRBV10-3	TRBD1	.	TRBJ2-1	CAISKGVQGHEQFF	TGTGCCATCAGCAAGGGGGTACAGGGGCATGAGCAGTTCTTC
TRBV10-1	TRBD2	few	TRBJ2-3	CASSWTSGRSDTQYF	TGCGCCAGCAGCTGGACTAGCGGGAGGTCAGATACGCAGTATTTT
TRBV6-1	TRBD1	.	TRBJ2-2	CASSRQGAYTGELFF	TGTGCCAGCAGTCGACAGGGGGCCTACACCGGGGAGCTGTTTTTT
TRBV7-2	.	.	TRBJ2-4	CASSPQSGAKNIQYF	TGTGCCAGCAGCCCTCAATCCGGAGCCAAAAACATTCAGTACTTC
TRBV6-1	TRBD1	many	TRBJ2-3	CASSERQGIEDTQYF	TGTGCCAGCAGTGAAAGACAGGGGATTGAGGATACGCAGTATTTT
TRBV15	TRBD1	few	TRBJ2-7	CATSRAGTEPSYEQYF	TGTGCCACCAGCAGAGCGGGGACAGAGCCCTCCTACGAGCAGTACTTC
TRBV20-1	.	few	TRBJ2-1	CSASAPDGQFF	TGCAGTGCTAGCGCCCCTGACGGGCAGTTCTTC
TRBV29-1	.	many	TRBJ2-3	CSVTPLDTQYF	TGCAGCGTTACCCCGTTGGATACGCAGTATTTT
TRBV18	.	few	TRBJ2-7	CASSPSAGVNLYF	TGTGCCAGCTCACCATCGGCAGGGGTGAATCTGTACTTC
TRBV2	TRBD1	many	TRBJ1-5	CASSGATGIQPQHF	TGTGCCAGCAGTGGGGCGACAGGGATCCAGCCCCAGCATTTT
TRBV20-1	.	.	TRBJ2-2	CSARVGRGATGELFF	TGCAGTGCTAGAGTGGGCCGAGGGGCCACCGGGGAGCTGTTTTTT
TRBV12-3/TRBV12-4	.	few	TRBJ1-5	CASRARYSNQPQHF	TGTGCCAGCAGGGCCAGATATAGCAATCAGCCCCAGCATTTT
TRBV11-1	TRBD1	many	TRBJ2-3	CASSRRTGAGTDTQYF	TGTGCCAGCAGCCGGAGGACAGGGGCGGGCACAGATACGCAGTATTTT
TRBV27	TRBD2	few	TRBJ2-3	CASGASGSTDTQYF	TGTGCCAGCGGGGCTAGCGGTAGCACAGATACGCAGTATTTT
TRBV6-5	.	.	TRBJ2-2	CASSYSSLAGELFF	TGTGCCAGCAGTTATTCGAGCTTGGCCGGGGAGCTGTTTTTT
TRBV7-9	TRBD2	.	TRBJ2-7	CASSLAGLSGGVDEQYF	TGTGCCAGCAGCTTAGCTGGACTTAGCGGGGGGGTTGACGAGCAGTACTTC
TRBV5-6	.	.	TRBJ2-3	CASGSAAADTQYF	TGTGCCAGCGGCTCGGCCGCCGCAGATACGCAGTATTTT
TRBV5-1	.	many	TRBJ2-7	CASSFSGTDSYEQYF	TGCGCCAGCAGTTTCTCCGGGACGGACTCCTACGAGCAGTACTTC
TRBV11-3	TRBD1	few	TRBJ2-7	CASSLFPGTAYEQYF	TGTGCCAGCAGCTTATTCCCCGGGACAGCCTACGAGCAGTACTTC
TRBV13	.	many	TRBJ2-3	CASSGGADTQYF	TGTGCCAGCTCGGGGGGCGCAGATACGCAGTATTTT
TRBV6-5	TRBD1	few	TRBJ2-7	CASSYGARGWEQYF	TGTGCCAGCAGTTACGGGGCCAGGGGGTGGGAGCAGTACTTC
TRBV12-3/TRBV12-4	TRBD2	many	TRBJ2-7	CASRTSGNYEQYF	TGTGCCAGCCGGACTAGCGGGAACTACGAGCAGTACTTC
TRBV5-1	.	few	TRBJ2-5	CASSLDLGGETQYF	TGCGCCAGCAGCTTGGACCTGGGGGGAGAGACCCAGTACTTC
TRBV5-1	.	few	TRBJ2-1	CASKKVGESSYNEQFF	TGCGCCAGCAAAAAGGTCGGGGAGAGTTCCTACAATGAGCAGTTCTTC
TRBV5-6	.	many	TRBJ1-2	CASGGVSFANYGYTF	TGTGCCAGCGGAGGAGTTTCATTCGCTAACTATGGCTACACCTTC
TRBV7-6	.	few	TRBJ2-7	CASSAAVGGEQYF	TGTGCCAGCAGCGCAGCGGTGGGGGGCGAGCAGTACTTC
TRBV12-3/TRBV12-4	TRBD2	few	TRBJ2-1	CASSLIAGVYNEQFF	TGTGCCAGCAGTTTGATAGCGGGGGTCTACAATGAGCAGTTCTTC
TRBV20-1	.	few	TRBJ1-2	CSARNPAAYGYTF	TGCAGTGCTAGGAACCCGGCGGCCTATGGCTACACCTTC
TRBV6-2/TRBV6-3	TRBD1	.	TRBJ1-2	CASSFRTGLFLDYGYTF	TGTGCCAGCAGTTTCAGGACAGGTCTGTTTTTGGACTATGGCTACACCTTC
TRBV5-1	TRBD2	many	TRBJ2-1	CASSSGTSGNEQFF	TGCGCCAGCAGCTCCGGGACTAGCGGCAATGAGCAGTTCTTC
TRBV18	TRBD1	.	TRBJ1-2	CASSPYETGDGYTF	TGTGCCAGCTCACCGTACGAGACAGGGGATGGCTACACCTTC
TRBV2	.	once	TRBJ2-1	CASQTGSYNEQFF	TGTGCCAGCCAGACAGGTTCCTACAATGAGCAGTTCTTC
TRBV7-8	.	few	TRBJ1-1	CASSSYYRDRTEAFF	TGTGCCAGCAGCTCGTACTACAGGGACCGCACTGAAGCTTTCTTT
TRBV4-2	.	.	TRBJ2-7	CASSPPQGRAYEQYF	TGTGCCAGCAGCCCCCCCCAGGGGCGGGCCTACGAGCAGTACTTC
TRBV20-1	.	few	TRBJ1-1	CSAGTHGMNTEAFF	TGCAGTGCCGGGACGCACGGGATGAACACTGAAGCTTTCTTT
TRBV6-4	.	.	TRBJ2-1	CASSDSSGVNEQFF	TGTGCCAGCAGTGACTCGTCGGGGGTCAATGAGCAGTTCTTC
TRBV6-2/TRBV6-3	TRBD2	.	TRBJ2-2	CASRPGLAWTGELFF	TGTGCCAGCAGGCCGGGACTAGCTTGGACCGGGGAGCTGTTTTTT
TRBV9	TRBD1	few	TRBJ1-4	CASSVTGTGEKLFF	TGTGCCAGCAGCGTCACCGGGACAGGGGAAAAACTGTTTTTT
TRBV6-2/TRBV6-3	.	many	TRBJ2-3	CASSFGGTTAFETDTQYF	TGTGCCAGCAGTTTCGGCGGAACAACCGCCTTTGAGACAGATACGCAGTATTTT
TRBV20-1	TRBD2	few	TRBJ2-1	CSARSAGLYNEQFF	TGCAGTGCTAGGTCAGCGGGGCTTTACAATGAGCAGTTCTTC
TRBV18	.	many	TRBJ1-1	CASSASLQENTEAFF	TGTGCCAGCTCAGCAAGCCTACAGGAGAACACTGAAGCTTTCTTT
TRBV19	TRBD1	.	TRBJ1-1	CATSRTGQMNTEAFF	TGTGCCACCTCCCGGACAGGACAAATGAACACTGAAGCTTTCTTT
TRBV6-1	TRBD2	few	TRBJ2-4	CASRAGTRDKNIQYF	TGTGCCAGCAGGGCCGGGACTAGAGACAAAAACATTCAGTACTTC
TRBV23-1	.	.	TRBJ2-7	CASTPYYKGTVCYEQYF	TGCGCCAGCACCCCTTACTATAAAGGGACGGTATGCTACGAGCAGTACTTC
TRBV20-1	TRBD2	.	TRBJ2-3	CSASTLWRGSTDTQYF	TGCAGTGCTAGCACCTTGTGGCGGGGGAGCACAGATACGCAGTATTTT